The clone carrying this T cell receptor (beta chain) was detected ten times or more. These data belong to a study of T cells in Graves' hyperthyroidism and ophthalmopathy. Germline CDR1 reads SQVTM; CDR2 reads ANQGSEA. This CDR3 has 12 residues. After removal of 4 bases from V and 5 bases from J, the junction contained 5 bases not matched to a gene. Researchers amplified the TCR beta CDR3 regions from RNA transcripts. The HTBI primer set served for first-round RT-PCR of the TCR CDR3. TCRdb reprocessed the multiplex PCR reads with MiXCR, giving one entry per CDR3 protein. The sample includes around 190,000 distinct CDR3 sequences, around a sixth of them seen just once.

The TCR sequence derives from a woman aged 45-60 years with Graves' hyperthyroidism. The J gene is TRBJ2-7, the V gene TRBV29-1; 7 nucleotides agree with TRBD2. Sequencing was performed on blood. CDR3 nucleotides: TGCAGCGTTGGTCGGGGAGGGGACGAGCAGTACTTC. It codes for CSVGRGGDEQYF.